This T cell receptor beta chain was sequenced for a study of vaccination and CD4 T cells after COVID-19. Study background: Post-COVID draws came a median approximately 100 days after diagnosis (range 35 to 161).

Concerning this clonotype: Its cognate antigen is unknown.

In germline, CDR1 is SEHNR, CDR2 FQNEAQ (reference sequence). The CDR3 has 16 amino acids. Trimming removed 1 base from V and 0 bases from J; junction bases left unmatched: 2. Sequenced with the Oncomine TCR Beta short-read assay was DNA taken from cultured CD4+ T cells. From CD4+ T cells that had been cultured, genomic DNA was extracted. TCRdb redid the calling of the PCR reads with MiXCR, one entry per CDR3 protein. The table has 15,000 or so distinct CDR3 sequences, less than 70% seen once. Sample treatment: approximately 11-day PBMC culture with coronavirus spike peptide pools or control peptides (ViraFEST assay).

This receptor was taken from a human donor who had recovered from COVID-19. The gene calls are TRBV7-9 and TRBJ2-3, with 9 bases matching TRBD1. The sample in question was CD4+ T cells from blood, cultured in vitro, obtained before SARS-CoV-2 vaccination. CDR3: CASSLVGTGSTDTQYF. The CDR3 DNA is TGTGCCAGCAGCTTAGTTGGGACAGGGAGCACAGATACGCAGTATTTT.